This TCR beta chain originates from a study of T cell responses to AZD1222 COVID-19 vaccine. Study overall: Analysis merged second doses at about 4 or about 12 weeks.

The data were produced by immunoSEQ multiplex PCR, yet TCRdb's version contains in-frame clones alone and is incomplete. The sample lists 45,000 to 70,000 clones; 86% were seen once. Study results and caveats: Across spike, vaccine-associated CD4 TCRs were found, dominant at 160-218 and 743-854. When two AZD1222 doses had been given, Spike-specific TCR breadth and depth rose.

As for this clone: Its matching antigen is unknown.

Germline CDR1 is MDHEN and CDR2 is SYDVKM. The V and J ends lost 4 bases and 0 bases, in that order; junction bases with no gene match: 10. There are 19 residues in the CDR3. This sequence joins TRBV28 and TRBJ2-7; 15 bases agree with TRBD2. The source is an adult in good health. The material sequenced was peripheral blood, taken on day 0 of AZD1222 vaccination. The CDR3 sequence: CASSCLTGLAGGCSYEQYF. CDR3 sequence (DNA): TGTGCCAGCAGTTGTCTGACGGGACTAGCGGGAGGTTGCTCCTACGAGCAGTACTTC.